This T cell receptor beta chain was recorded in a study of cytomegalovirus exposure and HLA in healthy donors. Study-wide results and limits: The study dropped some indistinguishable V segments, TRBV6-2 and TRBV6-3 among them. A later analysis linked about 17,000 TCR beta sequences to HLA alleles at 0.05 false discovery rate. In a later analysis, TCR beta V- and J-gene trimming showed a link to a missense DCLRE1C variant.

A word on this clone: Its antigen is unidentified.

The CDR3 extends over 14 amino acids. Germline trimming cut 4 bases from V and 6 bases from J; bases unmatched to any gene: 7. CDR1 LGHNA and CDR2 YSLEER come from the germline V gene. The PCR used 60 Vbeta and 13 Jbeta primers. Some clones are missing from TCRdb's copy, which holds only in-frame ones; the method was immunoSEQ multiplex PCR. Among 150,000 to 200,000 clones, 65% to 85% were seen once, and the ten largest hold about 2.6%. This TCR came from a woman aged 40 to 50 in good health and CMV-seropositive. Sample: PBMCs. V gene TRBV4-3 combines with J gene TRBJ2-3, with 7 bases identical to TRBD1. The chain's CDR3 is CASSLRQGGDTQYF. The CDR3 DNA sequence: TGCGCCAGCAGCCTCCGACAGGGCGGCGATACGCAGTATTTT.